This T cell receptor beta chain was identified during a study of blood T cells in healthy people across ages. Broader study findings: From one million sequenced T cells, diversity estimates were lower bounds. Age brought a roughly linear fall in TCR beta diversity measured per million T cells. Strong correlation was found linking TCR beta diversity to naive T cell percentage.

This clonotype was counted only a few times. Its antigen is not known. Using a J-beta primer mix together with a sample-barcoded 5' primer, a second PCR was run for about 7 to 12 cycles. Each of the cDNA molecules was tagged by a template-switch adaptor with 12 random nucleotides. Each CDR3 protein gets one entry after TCRdb re-called the 5' RACE reads with MiXCR. The data show 730,000 or so distinct CDR3 sequences, over 40% seen once. Germline V gene sequence: CDR1 SGHAT, CDR2 FQDESV (reference sequence). This CDR3 has 16 amino acids. The V end was cut by 5 bases, the J end by 0 bases, with 15 bases between.

The specimen was blood. This sequence was found in an older man in good health. The chain has TRBV11-1 and TRBJ2-3, with D tentatively TRBD1 (6 bases). The DNA for the CDR3 is TGTGCCAGCAGCCGGACAGTAGGAAGTAGCACAGATACGCAGTATTTT. This gives the protein CASSRTVGSSTDTQYF.